Listed here is a single TCR beta chain. This CDR3 is built from 16 residues. Germline V gene data show CDR1 as SGHAT and CDR2 as FQNNGV. Germline trimming cut 5 bases from V and 6 bases from J; bases unmatched to any gene: 9. This sample is part of a study of blood T cell repertoires in COVID-19. Overall study context: Sources were T cells, B-cell-depleted T cells, or PBMCs; the material itself was cDNA or gDNA.

Repertoires were generated with immunoSEQ multiplex PCR, while TCRdb's copy carries only in-frame clones and drops some. The sample consists of some 22,000 clones, 80% to 85% of them appearing once. This sequence joins TRBV11-2 and TRBJ2-7; 14 bases match TRBD2. What was sequenced was peripheral blood. The receptor comes from a man of 80 years or more with active or convalescent COVID-19. This CDR3 reads CASSGTSGRPPGEQYF. Here the CDR3 DNA reads TGTGCCAGCAGCGGGACTAGCGGGAGACCGCCTGGCGAGCAGTACTTC.